The sequence of this T cell receptor beta chain was determined in a study of T-cell reconstitution after alpha-beta-depleted transplantation in children. Study observations and caveats: Day-60 TCRbeta diversity that was high in some patients was derived from surviving recipient T cells and thymic progenitors. Several hundred expanded graft clones reportedly gave rise to the alpha-beta T cells present about two months after transplant. From newly produced T cells came most of the T-cell counts and diversity one year after transplant.

As regards this clonotype: Its antigen remains unidentified.

The V gene's germline CDR1 is LNHDA and CDR2 SQIVND (reference sequence). The CDR3 runs 15 residues. The V and J ends lost 5 bases and 1 base, in that order; junction bases with no gene match: 7. Unique molecular identifiers were built into the TCRbeta library. One entry per CDR3 protein results from TCRdb running MiXCR on the PCR reads. There are around 230,000 distinct CDR3 sequences in the sample; over 15% occur only once, and around 45% lies in the top ten. The sequence was obtained from a male patient between 2 and 15 years old who had a stem cell transplant for acute lymphoblastic leukemia, so the T cells may come from the graft donor. The material sequenced was PBMCs, mostly from graft donor cells, taken 360 days after TCRalphabeta/CD19-depleted stem cell transplant. The V and J genes are TRBV19 and TRBJ1-1, with TRBD1 matching over 7 bases. This CDR3 is CASSAYRDRNTEAFF. CDR3 DNA: TGTGCCAGTAGTGCATACCGGGACAGGAACACTGAAGCTTTCTTT.